The rows below give T cell receptor beta chains drawn from one sample of a study of T cells in Graves' hyperthyroidism and ophthalmopathy. From the multiplex PCR reads, TCRdb called clonotypes with MiXCR, one entry per CDR3 protein. In the table there are fewer than 350,000 distinct CDR3 sequences, 21% of which are singletons. Sequencing input: blood. All receptors come from a woman between 45 and 65 years old with Graves' hyperthyroidism. Each CDR3 is given with its conserved first and last residue. A D gene is named only where the DNA matches it firmly. Clone size appears in some rows only: once, few, many, or a class for an expanded clone.

V gene: TRBV5-1; J gene: TRBJ1-3; D gene: .; clone size: many; CDR3 protein: CASSLYSSGNTIYF; CDR3 DNA: TGCGCCAGCAGCTTGTACAGCTCTGGAAACACCATATATTTT
V gene: TRBV9; J gene: TRBJ1-3; D gene: .; clone size: once; CDR3 protein: CASSGQPSGNTIYF; CDR3 DNA: TGTGCCAGCAGCGGACAACCCTCTGGAAACACCATATATTTT
V gene: TRBV9; J gene: TRBJ2-2; D gene: TRBD1; clone size: .; CDR3 protein: CASSGGQFTGELFF; CDR3 DNA: TGTGCCAGCAGCGGGGGACAGTTCACCGGGGAGCTGTTTTTT
V gene: TRBV6-1; J gene: TRBJ2-1; D gene: TRBD2; clone size: few; CDR3 protein: CASSSAGTSSEQFF; CDR3 DNA: TGTGCCAGCAGTTCCGCCGGGACTAGCTCTGAGCAGTTCTTC
V gene: TRBV5-1; J gene: TRBJ2-7; D gene: .; clone size: many; CDR3 protein: CASSLGPQGYEQYF; CDR3 DNA: TGCGCCAGCAGCTTAGGGCCCCAGGGGTACGAGCAGTACTTC
V gene: TRBV10-2; J gene: TRBJ2-1; D gene: TRBD2; clone size: .; CDR3 protein: CASSGGLAGEQFF; CDR3 DNA: TGCGCCAGCAGTGGGGGACTAGCTGGCGAGCAGTTCTTC
V gene: TRBV12-3/TRBV12-4; J gene: TRBJ1-2; D gene: .; clone size: .; CDR3 protein: CASSPLRTNRDPNYGYTF; CDR3 DNA: TGTGCCAGCAGTCCCTTAAGGACAAACCGCGACCCTAACTATGGCTACACCTTC
V gene: TRBV20-1; J gene: TRBJ2-1; D gene: .; clone size: many; CDR3 protein: CSARGFDSSYNEQFF; CDR3 DNA: TGCAGTGCTAGAGGTTTCGATAGCTCCTACAATGAGCAGTTCTTC
V gene: TRBV28; J gene: TRBJ2-5; D gene: .; clone size: .; CDR3 protein: CATRGKIEETQYF; CDR3 DNA: TGTGCCACAAGAGGGAAAATCGAAGAGACCCAGTACTTC
V gene: TRBV2; J gene: TRBJ1-5; D gene: .; clone size: .; CDR3 protein: CASSERGSNQPQHF; CDR3 DNA: TGTGCCAGCAGTGAACGGGGGAGCAATCAGCCCCAGCATTTT
V gene: TRBV6-2/TRBV6-3; J gene: TRBJ2-2; D gene: .; clone size: few; CDR3 protein: CASRDGGLTGPTGELFF; CDR3 DNA: TGTGCCAGCAGGGACGGGGGCTTAACAGGTCCCACCGGGGAGCTGTTTTTT
V gene: TRBV7-2; J gene: TRBJ2-7; D gene: TRBD1; clone size: many; CDR3 protein: CASSSYRGAQVEQYF; CDR3 DNA: TGTGCCAGCAGCAGCTACAGGGGCGCACAGGTCGAGCAGTACTTC
V gene: TRBV5-1; J gene: TRBJ2-2; D gene: .; clone size: few; CDR3 protein: CASSLAPWGKAGELFF; CDR3 DNA: TGCGCCAGCAGCTTGGCCCCCTGGGGGAAGGCCGGGGAGCTGTTTTTT
V gene: TRBV5-4; J gene: TRBJ1-1; D gene: .; clone size: .; CDR3 protein: CASSLQNRGPNTEAFF; CDR3 DNA: TGTGCCAGCAGCCTTCAGAACAGAGGCCCGAACACTGAAGCTTTCTTT
V gene: TRBV6-1; J gene: TRBJ1-2; D gene: .; clone size: many; CDR3 protein: CASSDRGKYGYTF; CDR3 DNA: TGTGCCAGCAGTGACAGGGGAAAGTATGGCTACACCTTC
V gene: TRBV6-1; J gene: TRBJ2-7; D gene: TRBD2; clone size: many; CDR3 protein: CASSFAGGSYEQYF; CDR3 DNA: TGTGCCAGCAGTTTTGCGGGGGGATCCTACGAGCAGTACTTC
V gene: TRBV19; J gene: TRBJ1-6; D gene: .; clone size: .; CDR3 protein: CASSMVQLGDSPLHF; CDR3 DNA: TGTGCCAGTAGCATGGTACAGCTCGGCGATTCACCCCTCCACTTT
V gene: TRBV11-2; J gene: TRBJ2-3; D gene: TRBD2; clone size: few; CDR3 protein: CASSPRASGRGSTDTQYF; CDR3 DNA: TGTGCCAGCAGCCCCAGGGCTAGCGGGAGGGGGAGCACAGATACGCAGTATTTT
V gene: TRBV2; J gene: TRBJ2-5; D gene: .; clone size: .; CDR3 protein: CASVGFQETQYF; CDR3 DNA: TGTGCCAGCGTGGGATTCCAAGAGACCCAGTACTTC
V gene: TRBV28; J gene: TRBJ1-1; D gene: .; clone size: many; CDR3 protein: CASSLIQVNTEAFF; CDR3 DNA: TGTGCCAGCAGTTTAATACAGGTGAACACTGAAGCTTTCTTT
V gene: TRBV6-2/TRBV6-3; J gene: TRBJ1-3; D gene: .; clone size: .; CDR3 protein: CASSDWGEHTIYF; CDR3 DNA: TGTGCCAGCAGTGACTGGGGGGAGCACACCATATATTTT
V gene: TRBV10-3; J gene: TRBJ2-5; D gene: TRBD1; clone size: many; CDR3 protein: CAISKRDRDGQETQYF; CDR3 DNA: TGTGCCATCAGTAAACGGGACAGGGACGGACAAGAGACCCAGTACTTC
V gene: TRBV11-2; J gene: TRBJ2-2; D gene: TRBD1; clone size: many; CDR3 protein: CASSSEGQGESGELFF; CDR3 DNA: TGTGCCAGCAGCTCGGAGGGACAGGGCGAGTCCGGGGAGCTGTTTTTT
V gene: TRBV7-2; J gene: TRBJ2-1; D gene: .; clone size: .; CDR3 protein: CASSSIDYNEQFF; CDR3 DNA: TGTGCCAGCAGCTCTATAGACTACAATGAGCAGTTCTTC
V gene: TRBV7-2; J gene: TRBJ2-2; D gene: .; clone size: many; CDR3 protein: CASSLGGTLVNRLFF; CDR3 DNA: TGTGCCAGCAGCCTAGGAGGCACGTTAGTGAATCGGCTGTTTTTT
V gene: TRBV3-1; J gene: TRBJ2-5; D gene: TRBD2; clone size: few; CDR3 protein: CASSQEGLVEETQYF; CDR3 DNA: TGTGCCAGCAGCCAAGAAGGACTAGTAGAAGAGACCCAGTACTTC
V gene: TRBV19; J gene: TRBJ2-5; D gene: .; clone size: few; CDR3 protein: CASGPQGQETQYF; CDR3 DNA: TGTGCCAGTGGACCACAGGGCCAAGAGACCCAGTACTTC
V gene: TRBV6-6; J gene: TRBJ1-1; D gene: .; clone size: .; CDR3 protein: CASSYSGGPEAFF; CDR3 DNA: TGTGCCAGCAGTTACTCTGGGGGGCCTGAAGCTTTCTTT
V gene: TRBV2; J gene: TRBJ1-1; D gene: .; clone size: many; CDR3 protein: CATLGVNTEAFF; CDR3 DNA: TGTGCCACACTAGGGGTGAACACTGAAGCTTTCTTT
V gene: TRBV12-5; J gene: TRBJ1-1; D gene: .; clone size: .; CDR3 protein: CASGSHQAGWDTEAFF; CDR3 DNA: TGTGCTAGTGGTTCCCACCAAGCTGGATGGGACACTGAAGCTTTCTTT
V gene: TRBV27; J gene: TRBJ1-4; D gene: .; clone size: many; CDR3 protein: CASRFGQTTNEKLFF; CDR3 DNA: TGTGCCAGCCGATTCGGACAGACAACTAATGAAAAACTGTTTTTT
V gene: TRBV20-1; J gene: TRBJ1-5; D gene: .; clone size: many; CDR3 protein: CSAPTRRGLRDQPQHF; CDR3 DNA: TGCAGTGCTCCGACGCGGAGGGGACTCCGAGATCAGCCCCAGCATTTT
V gene: TRBV24-1; J gene: TRBJ1-5; D gene: TRBD1; clone size: .; CDR3 protein: CATFGTGAQNQPQHF; CDR3 DNA: TGTGCCACCTTCGGGACAGGGGCCCAAAATCAGCCCCAGCATTTT
V gene: TRBV4-1; J gene: TRBJ2-1; D gene: .; clone size: .; CDR3 protein: CASSQTITGNSYNEQFF; CDR3 DNA: TGCGCCAGCAGCCAAACCATTACAGGGAACTCCTACAATGAGCAGTTCTTC
V gene: TRBV25-1; J gene: TRBJ1-1; D gene: TRBD1; clone size: .; CDR3 protein: CASSADRGRTEAFF; CDR3 DNA: TGTGCCAGCAGTGCGGACAGGGGGCGGACTGAAGCTTTCTTT
V gene: TRBV11-2; J gene: TRBJ2-1; D gene: .; clone size: many; CDR3 protein: CASSLDPKGEQFF; CDR3 DNA: TGTGCCAGCAGCTTAGACCCGAAGGGTGAGCAGTTCTTC
V gene: TRBV7-9; J gene: TRBJ2-5; D gene: .; clone size: many; CDR3 protein: CASSLGSGGRETQYF; CDR3 DNA: TGTGCCAGCAGCTTAGGTTCCGGGGGAAGAGAGACCCAGTACTTC
V gene: TRBV6-5; J gene: TRBJ1-2; D gene: .; clone size: .; CDR3 protein: CASSYRGLGGYTF; CDR3 DNA: TGTGCCAGCAGTTACAGGGGGTTGGGTGGCTACACCTTC
V gene: TRBV7-2; J gene: TRBJ1-2; D gene: .; clone size: .; CDR3 protein: CASRGTGTNYGYTF; CDR3 DNA: TGTGCCAGCAGAGGCACGGGGACTAACTATGGCTACACCTTC
V gene: TRBV19; J gene: TRBJ2-1; D gene: .; clone size: few; CDR3 protein: CASSISDYNEQFF; CDR3 DNA: TGTGCCAGTAGTATATCAGATTACAATGAGCAGTTCTTC
V gene: TRBV7-2; J gene: TRBJ1-5; D gene: .; clone size: many; CDR3 protein: CASSRRGAYSNQPQHF; CDR3 DNA: TGTGCCAGCAGCCGGCGTGGGGCTTATAGCAATCAGCCCCAGCATTTT
V gene: TRBV3-1; J gene: TRBJ2-4; D gene: .; clone size: many; CDR3 protein: CASSRGHSIQYF; CDR3 DNA: TGTGCCAGCAGCCGAGGACATTCCATTCAGTACTTC
V gene: TRBV2; J gene: TRBJ1-4; D gene: TRBD1; clone size: many; CDR3 protein: CASIGTGKGPGEKLFF; CDR3 DNA: TGTGCCAGTATAGGGACAGGCAAAGGTCCCGGTGAAAAACTGTTTTTT
V gene: TRBV10-3; J gene: TRBJ1-5; D gene: .; clone size: many; CDR3 protein: CAISESSMSNQPQHF; CDR3 DNA: TGTGCCATCAGTGAGTCATCGATGAGCAATCAGCCCCAGCATTTT
V gene: TRBV20-1; J gene: TRBJ1-5; D gene: .; clone size: many; CDR3 protein: CSARTREGNQPQHF; CDR3 DNA: TGCAGTGCCAGGACCCGGGAAGGCAATCAGCCCCAGCATTTT
V gene: TRBV30; J gene: TRBJ2-3; D gene: .; clone size: .; CDR3 protein: CAWSVEFGSGSGTDTQYF; CDR3 DNA: TGTGCCTGGAGTGTAGAGTTCGGGTCAGGGAGCGGTACAGATACGCAGTATTTT